This T cell receptor beta chain originates from a study of T-cell reconstitution after alpha-beta-depleted transplantation in children. Study-level findings and limits: The study traced high day-60 TCRbeta diversity in some patients to surviving recipient T cells and thymic progenitors. Newly produced T cells mostly provided counts and TCRbeta diversity after one year, as hyperexpanded clones declined. Several hundred expanded graft clones reportedly supplied alpha-beta T cells about two months after transplant.

Researchers prepared the TCRbeta library using unique molecular identifiers, the study reports. TCRdb re-called the PCR reads through MiXCR, storing one row per CDR3 protein. The sample records approximately 150,000 distinct CDR3 sequences, about 9% being singletons. In this sample, this clonotype turned up many times. Its target is not known. CDR3 length: 11 amino acids. V dropped 8 bases and J dropped 2 bases, with 6 bases sitting between them. Per germline, CDR1 SNHLY and CDR2 FYNNEI. The sequence was obtained from a female patient aged 2-9 years who had a stem cell transplant for congenital amegakaryocytic thrombocytopenia, so the T cells may come from the graft donor. The chain recombines TRBV2 with TRBJ2-5; no definite D call. Sequencing used PBMCs, mostly from graft donor cells, obtained 180 days after TCRalphabeta/CD19-depleted stem cell transplant. In DNA, the CDR3 is TGTGCCAGCGATTTACAAGAGACCCAGTACTTC. Translation gives CASDLQETQYF.